The sequence of this T cell receptor (beta chain) was determined in a study of OX40 agonist ivuxolimab in advanced cancers. The overall study: Patients received ivuxolimab, an agonistic anti-OX40 (CD134) antibody. Patients treated during dose escalation were battling hepatocellular carcinoma, melanoma, renal cell or head and neck cancer.

As for this clone: Its specificity is unknown.

General study points: CD8+ T cells were the subset that, on average, had more expanded clones than CD4+.

Blood draws occurred at baseline, cycle 4 day 1, and cycle 7 day 1. Repertoires were generated with immunoSEQ multiplex PCR, while TCRdb's copy carries only in-frame clones and drops some. Counted here are about 70,000 clones, roughly four fifths occurring once; the ten biggest clones make up 4% to 6%. CDR1 and CDR2 from the germline V gene are SGHNT and YYREEE (reference sequence). There are 16 residues in the CDR3. Trimming removed 4 bases from V and 7 bases from J; junction bases left unmatched: 12. The sequence was collected from an adult with an advanced solid tumor such as melanoma, head and neck, liver or kidney cancer. The chain combines TRBV5-4 with TRBJ2-1, with TRBD1 matching 9 bases. The sample was CD4+ or CD8+ T cells sorted from blood, taken in a trial of the OX40 agonist ivuxolimab. CDR3 loop: CASSPSNRGLGNEQFF. DNA of the CDR3: TGTGCCAGCAGCCCCTCTAACAGGGGGCTAGGGAATGAGCAGTTCTTC.